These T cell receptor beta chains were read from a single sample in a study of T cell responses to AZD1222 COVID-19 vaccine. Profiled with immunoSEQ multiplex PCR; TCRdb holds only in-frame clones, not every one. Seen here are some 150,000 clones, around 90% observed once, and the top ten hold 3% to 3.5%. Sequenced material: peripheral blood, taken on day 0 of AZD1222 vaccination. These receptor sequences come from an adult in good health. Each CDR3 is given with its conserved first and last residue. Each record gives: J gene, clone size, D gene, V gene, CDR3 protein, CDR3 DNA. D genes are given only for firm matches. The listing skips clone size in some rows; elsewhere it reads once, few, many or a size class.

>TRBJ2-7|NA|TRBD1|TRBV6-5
CASSKDRPGEQYF
TGTGCCAGCAGTAAGGACAGGCCTGGCGAGCAGTACTTC
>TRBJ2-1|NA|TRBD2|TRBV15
CATSRTGLATYNEQFF
TGTGCCACCAGCAGAACGGGACTAGCGACTTACAATGAGCAGTTCTTC
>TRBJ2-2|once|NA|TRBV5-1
CASSLVPGDMTGELFF
TGCGCCAGCAGCTTGGTGCCTGGGGACATGACCGGGGAGCTGTTTTTT
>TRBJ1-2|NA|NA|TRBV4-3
CASSQDLDSPNYGYTF
TGCGCCAGCAGCCAAGATCTGGACAGTCCTAACTATGGCTACACCTTC
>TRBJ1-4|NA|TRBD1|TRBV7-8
CASSQGQGWEKLFF
TGTGCCAGCAGCCAGGGACAGGGTTGGGAAAAACTGTTTTTT
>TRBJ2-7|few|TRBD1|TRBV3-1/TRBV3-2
CASSGGTGGYEQYF
TGTGCCAGCAGCGGGGGGACAGGGGGGTACGAGCAGTACTTC
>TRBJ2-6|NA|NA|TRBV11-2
CASSPGSGANVLTF
TGTGCCAGCAGCCCCGGCTCTGGGGCCAACGTCCTGACTTTC
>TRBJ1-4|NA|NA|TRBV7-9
CASSPQGDGEKLFF
TGTGCCAGCAGCCCGCAAGGGGATGGGGAAAAACTGTTTTTT
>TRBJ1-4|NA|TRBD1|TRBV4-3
CASSRTPGQSNEKLFF
TGCGCCAGCAGCCGGACACCGGGACAGAGTAATGAAAAACTGTTTTTT
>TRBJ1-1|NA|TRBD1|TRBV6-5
CASSWGTGLNTEAFF
TGTGCCAGCAGTTGGGGGACAGGGCTGAACACTGAAGCTTTCTTT
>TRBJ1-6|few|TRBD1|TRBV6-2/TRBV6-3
CASSYDTPDREDSPLHF
TGTGCCAGCAGTTACGACACCCCGGACAGGGAGGATTCACCCCTCCACTTT
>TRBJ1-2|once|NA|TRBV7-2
CASSLVQGSYGYTF
TGTGCCAGCAGCTTAGTGCAGGGGAGCTATGGCTACACCTTC
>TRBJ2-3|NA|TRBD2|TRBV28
CASTLGTSGNTQYF
TGTGCCAGCACCCTGGGGACTAGCGGAAATACGCAGTATTTT
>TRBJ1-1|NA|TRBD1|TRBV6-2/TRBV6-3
CASSYSTGAGTEAFF
TGTGCCAGCAGTTACTCTACAGGGGCAGGTACTGAAGCTTTCTTT
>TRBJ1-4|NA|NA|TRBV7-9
CASSSGPFEKLFF
TGTGCCAGCAGCTCGGGTCCCTTTGAAAAACTGTTTTTT
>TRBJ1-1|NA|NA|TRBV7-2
CASSSDSSEAFF
TGTGCCAGCAGCTCGGACAGTAGTGAAGCTTTCTTT
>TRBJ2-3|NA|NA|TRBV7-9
CASSSQDTQYF
TGTGCCAGCAGCTCTCAAGATACGCAGTATTTT
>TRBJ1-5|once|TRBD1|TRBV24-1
CATSETGNNQPQHF
TGTGCCACCAGTGAGACAGGGAACAATCAGCCCCAGCATTTT
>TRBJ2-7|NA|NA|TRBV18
CASSPERYEQYF
TGTGCCAGCTCACCAGAGCGGTACGAGCAGTACTTC
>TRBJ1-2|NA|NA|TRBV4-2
CASSQGAGYGYTF
TGTGCCAGCAGCCAAGGGGCAGGATATGGCTACACCTTC
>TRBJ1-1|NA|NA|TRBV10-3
CAISEQGGDTEAFF
TGTGCCATCAGTGAGCAGGGAGGGGACACTGAAGCTTTCTTT
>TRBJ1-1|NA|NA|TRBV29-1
CSVEEVKADFTEAFF
TGCAGCGTTGAAGAGGTGAAGGCAGACTTCACTGAAGCTTTCTTT
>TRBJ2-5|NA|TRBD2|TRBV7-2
CASSLTGAGANKETQYF
TGTGCCAGCAGCTTAACGGGAGCGGGGGCCAACAAAGAGACCCAGTACTTC
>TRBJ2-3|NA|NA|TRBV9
CATAPVGSDTQYF
TGTGCCACCGCTCCTGTGGGGTCGGATACGCAGTATTTT
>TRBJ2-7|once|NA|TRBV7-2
CASGSVSSYEQYF
TGTGCCAGCGGGTCGGTGTCCTCCTACGAGCAGTACTTC
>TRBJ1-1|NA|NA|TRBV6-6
CASSYSDSGTEAFF
TGTGCCAGCAGTTACTCGGACTCGGGCACTGAAGCTTTCTTT
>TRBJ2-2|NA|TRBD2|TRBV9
CASSALGTSGGATGELFF
TGTGCCAGCAGCGCCCTGGGGACTAGCGGGGGGGCCACCGGGGAGCTGTTTTTT
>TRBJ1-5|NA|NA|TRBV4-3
CASSLEEGNQPQHF
TGCGCCAGCAGCCTGGAAGAGGGCAATCAGCCCCAGCATTTT
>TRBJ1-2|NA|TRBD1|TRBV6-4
CASTAGTGIYTF
TGTGCCAGCACAGCCGGGACAGGGATCTACACCTTC
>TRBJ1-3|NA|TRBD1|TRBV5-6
CASSFTSTGGSGNTIYF
TGTGCCAGCAGCTTTACCTCGACAGGGGGCTCTGGAAACACCATATATTTT